A single sample gave rise to the 20 T cell receptor beta chains below, sequenced in a study of Tregs in tolerant kidney transplant recipients. Only in-frame clones appear in the TCRdb table, and some are missing; sequencing was by immunoSEQ multiplex PCR. The table has about 240,000 clones, around 81% seen once. Sample: CD4+ T cells from blood. These receptors were obtained from a human donor in good health.

The chain is built from TRBV19 and TRBJ2-5, with D perhaps matching TRBD1 (5 bases). V gave up 4 bases and J gave up 3 bases, with 9 bases separating them. Germline V gene data show CDR1 as LNHDA and CDR2 as SQIVND (reference sequence). The CDR3 contains 13 residues. CDR3 bases: TGTGCCAGTAGTACAGGGTTAGAAGAGACCCAGTACTTC. Amino acids: CASSTGLEETQYF.

The chain carries TRBV5-4 and TRBJ1-2; TRBD1 matches 11 bases. Germline V gives CDR1 SGHNT, CDR2 YYREEE (reference sequence). The CDR3 runs to 15 residues. J lost 3 bases, V lost 4 bases, and 5 bases had no gene match. The CDR3 here is CASSRGTGGDYGYTF. In nucleotides, the CDR3 is TGTGCCAGCAGCCGAGGGACAGGGGGGGACTATGGCTACACCTTC.

The chain carries TRBV7-2 and TRBJ1-2; 8 bases are shared with TRBD1. V lost 5 bases, J lost 6 bases, and 11 bases stayed unmatched. Germline CDR1 and CDR2: SGHTA and FQGNSA. The CDR3 consists of 15 residues. DNA of the CDR3: TGTGCCAGCAGCACAAGAGGACAGGGAAGGGATGGCTACACCTTC. As protein: CASSTRGQGRDGYTF.

The rearrangement uses TRBV6-1 and TRBJ2-7; no firm D call. Germline V gives CDR1 MNHNS, CDR2 SASEGT. The CDR3 loop spans 13 amino acids. Trimming pared 5 bases from V and 2 bases from J, leaving 10 bases between. The CDR3 protein is CASSFSGPYEQYF. CDR3 in DNA: TGTGCCAGCAGTTTCAGTGGGCCCTACGAGCAGTACTTC.

This clone is a singleton in its sample. This chain connects TRBV7-9 to TRBJ1-1; D remains ambiguous. V was shortened by 3 bases and J by 8 bases, with 7 bases between the two germline ends. The CDR3 has 11 residues. Per germline, CDR1 SEHNR and CDR2 FQNEAQ (reference sequence). CDR3 amino acids: CASSLGREAFF. DNA of the CDR3: TGTGCCAGCAGCTTGGGGAGAGAAGCTTTCTTT.

The chain is built from TRBV2 and TRBJ2-1; 14 bases align to TRBD2. From germline, CDR1 is SNHLY and CDR2 FYNNEI. The CDR3 covers 17 residues. V lost 3 bases to trimming and J lost 4 bases; unmatched junction nucleotides: 5. The CDR3 spells CASSDPGLAGGYNEQFF. The CDR3 DNA reads TGTGCCAGCAGTGACCCTGGACTAGCGGGGGGTTACAATGAGCAGTTCTTC. Full variable domain (remainder filled in from reference TRBV2 and TRBJ2-1): EPEVTQTPSHQVTQMGQEVILRCVPISNHLYFYWYRQILGQKVEFLVSFYNNEISEKSEIFDDQFSVERPDGSNFTLKIRSTKLEDSAMYFCASSDPGLAGGYNEQFFGPGTRLTVL.

V gene TRBV6-5 combines with J gene TRBJ1-5, with TRBD1 matching over 7 bases. The CDR3 extends over 15 amino acids. J lost 3 bases, V lost 6 bases, and 8 bases had no gene match. CDR1 is MNHEY, CDR2 SVGAGI, per germline. This CDR3 reads CASRDTGQHNQPQHF. CDR3 DNA sequence: TGTGCCAGCAGGGACACGGGACAGCACAATCAGCCCCAGCATTTT.

This chain uses TRBV6-6 with TRBJ2-5; the match to TRBD2 covers 9 bases. The CDR3 is made up of 15 amino acids. The V and J ends lost 0 bases and 5 bases, in that order; junction bases with no gene match: 4. Germline values: CDR1 MNHNY, CDR2 SVGAGI (reference sequence). CDR3 DNA: TGTGCCAGCAGTTACTCCCTAGCGGGGTTGGAGACCCAGTACTTC. Protein sequence: CASSYSLAGLETQYF.

The rearrangement links TRBV11-2 to TRBJ1-1; maybe TRBD1 (6 bases). V was clipped by 4 bases and J by 1 base, with 10 bases between them. The CDR3 sequence is 14 residues long. Germline-derived CDR1 and CDR2 are SGHAT and FQNNGV. The DNA of the CDR3 is TGTGCCAGCAGCTCCAGGGGTCCGAACACTGAAGCTTTCTTT. This encodes CASSSRGPNTEAFF. Drawing the rest from reference TRBV11-2 and TRBJ1-1, the complete variable domain is EAGVAQSPRYKIIEKRQSVAFWCNPISGHATLYWYQQILGQGPKLLIQFQNNGVVDDSQLPKDRFSAERLKGVDSTLKIQPAKLEDSAVYLCASSSRGPNTEAFFGQGTRLTVV.

J is TRBJ2-5 and V is TRBV19; D is undetermined. Germline assignment: CDR1 LNHDA and CDR2 SQIVND (reference sequence). The CDR3 is made up of 16 amino acids. Deletions cut 1 base from V and 2 bases from J, with 14 bases between. The CDR3 here is CASSIVIHPPQETQYF. Written as DNA, the CDR3 is TGTGCCAGTAGTATAGTGATTCACCCGCCTCAAGAGACCCAGTACTTC.

V and J are TRBV7-8 and TRBJ1-1; 7 bases match TRBD1. The CDR3 runs to 15 residues. With 0 bases clipped from V and 3 bases from J, the junction kept 4 bases outside the gene matches. Germline V gene data show CDR1 as SGHVS and CDR2 as FQNEAQ. The CDR3 DNA follows: TGTGCCAGCAGCTTAGCCAGACAGGGTGACACTGAAGCTTTCTTT. This encodes CASSLARQGDTEAFF.

The V and J genes are TRBV5-1 and TRBJ1-4; the match to TRBD1 covers 8 bases. V dropped 1 base and J dropped 7; count of bases not matched to a gene: 9. In germline, CDR1 is SGHRS, CDR2 YFSETQ. CDR3 size: 16 residues. CDR3 sequence reads: CASSLSPTGAVEKLFF. CDR3 bases: TGCGCCAGCAGCTTGTCGCCGACAGGGGCGGTTGAAAAACTGTTTTTT.

This clone was counted a single time. The chain has TRBV7-9 and TRBJ2-3; 9 nucleotides line up with TRBD2. Germline values: CDR1 SEHNR, CDR2 FQNEAQ (reference sequence). This CDR3 is built from 14 residues. J was trimmed by 8 bases and V by 0 bases; bases with no gene match: 3. The CDR3 DNA follows: TGTGCCAGCAGCTTAGCCGAAGCGGGAGGTACGCAGTATTTT. Protein sequence: CASSLAEAGGTQYF.

The V gene is TRBV9, the J gene TRBJ2-5; D call uncertain. The closer fit of TRBJ2-7 to the DNA end suggests the J call may be wrong. CDR1 is SGDLS and CDR2 is YYNGEE in the germline V gene. The CDR3 consists of 13 residues. For the CDR3, the DNA is TGTGCCAGCAGCGTAGATATCCGGAACGAGCAGTACTTC. This gives the protein CASSVDIRNEQYF.

Remarks on this clone: The sample holds other DNA sequences that translate to the same CDR3. The chain employs TRBV6-5 and TRBJ1-2, with D perhaps TRBD1 (5 bases). The V gene's germline CDR1 is MNHEY and CDR2 SVGAGI. This CDR3 has 13 residues. Trimming removed 6 bases from V and 2 bases from J, with 10 bases in between. Here the CDR3 DNA reads TGTGCCAGCAGCCCCAGGGTGAACTATGGCTACACCTTC. It yields the protein CASSPRVNYGYTF.

This chain connects TRBV6-6 to TRBJ2-7, with D possibly matching TRBD2 (5 bases). Per the germline V gene, CDR1 is MNHNY and CDR2 is SVGAGI (reference sequence). This CDR3 spans 14 amino acids. V was trimmed by 5 bases and J by 3 bases, leaving 14 bases between them. Here the CDR3 reads CASSTRENLYEQYF. The CDR3 coding sequence is TGTGCCAGCAGTACCCGGGAAAACCTCTACGAGCAGTACTTC.

The chain combines TRBV2 with TRBJ2-1, with 9 bases identical to TRBD1. Germline assignment: CDR1 SNHLY and CDR2 FYNNEI. The ends lost 6 bases at V and 3 bases at J; junction bases unmatched: 12. The CDR3 sequence is 17 residues long. As DNA, the CDR3 is TGTGCCAGCAGGGGCTCGGACAGGGGAGGTTTCTACAATGAGCAGTTCTTC. Its protein is CASRGSDRGGFYNEQFF.

The chain carries TRBV28 and TRBJ2-4; D not certain. V gave up 0 bases and J gave up 6 bases, with 15 bases separating them. Germline CDR1 MDHEN, CDR2 SYDVKM. CDR3 size: 16 residues. Written as DNA, the CDR3 is TGTGCCAGCAGTTTATGGGGCCGGTCCGTCGGAAACATTCAGTACTTC. Its translation is CASSLWGRSVGNIQYF.

The gene calls are TRBV27 and TRBJ2-3, with TRBD2 matching 8 bases. V gave up 2 bases and J gave up 1 base; unmatched junction bases: 2. Germline V gene sequence: CDR1 MNHEY, CDR2 SMNVEV (reference sequence). CDR3 length equals 15 residues. Here the CDR3 DNA reads TGTGCCAGCAGTTTAGGGCGGGGGGGCACAGATACGCAGTATTTT. This translates into CASSLGRGGTDTQYF.

This clone appeared a single time. The rearrangement uses TRBV4-2 and TRBJ1-5; D not certain. Deletions cut 0 bases from V and 4 bases from J, with 13 bases between. Germline lookup yields CDR1 LGHNA and CDR2 YNFKEQ. This CDR3 region has 16 residues. In nucleotides, the CDR3 is TGTGCCAGCAGCCAAGACTTGAACAGAAGAAATCAGCCCCAGCATTTT. Amino acids: CASSQDLNRRNQPQHF.